The table lists the clone carrying this TCR beta chain with a few counts. The source of the sample is a study of beta chain features in type 1 diabetes. What was sequenced were expressed TCRB transcripts, since all of the isolated RNA had been reverse transcribed. The table came from immunoSEQ multiplex PCR; TCRdb's copy has only in-frame clones and leaves some out. This table has about 60,000 clones, roughly three fifths appearing once. The sample consisted of Tregs from blood. The TCR originated in a woman aged 18-29 years in good health.

This chain's CDR3 is CASSYRESGYTF. Written as DNA, the CDR3 is TGTGCCAGCAGCTACAGGGAGAGCGGCTACACCTTC. The rearrangement links TRBV7-9 to TRBJ1-2, with D perhaps matching TRBD1 (6 bases). The CDR3 totals 12 residues. CDR1 and CDR2 (germline): SEHNR, FQNEAQ (reference sequence). Deletions cut 4 bases from V and 8 bases from J, with 11 bases between.